Listed below are T cell receptor beta chains from one sample, sequenced in a study of blood T cells in healthy people across ages. Using its own MiXCR run on the 5' RACE reads, TCRdb lists one record per CDR3 protein. Among under 1,000,000 distinct CDR3 sequences, about 47% were seen once, and the ten largest hold roughly 18%. Sequenced: blood. These receptors were taken from a man older than 75 in good health. Both conserved end residues are part of each CDR3. D genes are given only for firm matches. Size is omitted from some rows. Given values are once, few, many or a class for expanded clones.

clone size	V gene	D gene	J gene	CDR3 DNA	CDR3 protein
few	TRBV7-2	-	TRBJ1-6	TGTGCCAGCAGCTTAGCCGGGAACCATAATTCACCCCTCCACTTT	CASSLAGNHNSPLHF
-	TRBV30	-	TRBJ2-5	TGTGCCTGGACCCACCGCCAAGAGACCCAGTACTTC	CAWTHRQETQYF
-	TRBV7-3	TRBD1	TRBJ2-5	TGTGCCAGCAGCATGGGACAGGGATTGTCCCAGTACTTC	CASSMGQGLSQYF
-	TRBV25-1	TRBD1	TRBJ1-1	TGTGCCAGCAGTGAATATGAGGTGAGAGGGGGCCCTTCAGGAGGCACTGAAGCTTTCTTT	CASSEYEVRGGPSGGTEAFF
-	TRBV5-1	-	TRBJ2-5	TGCGCCACCGCGGCCCAACCCCAAGAGACCCAGTACTTC	CATAAQPQETQYF
few	TRBV28	TRBD1	TRBJ1-2	TGTGCCAGCAGTACTCTGACAGGGGGCTATGGCTACACCTTC	CASSTLTGGYGYTF
once	TRBV15	-	TRBJ2-3	TGTGCCACCAGCAGAGATCTCGGCCTCACAGATACGCAGTATTTT	CATSRDLGLTDTQYF
few	TRBV7-9	-	TRBJ2-5	TGTGCCAGCAGCCGCACCTTAGAAGAGACCCAGTACTTC	CASSRTLEETQYF
once	TRBV10-3	TRBD2	TRBJ2-1	TGTACCATCAGTGAGCGAGACGGGACTAGCAGGGATGAGCAGTTCTTC	CTISERDGTSRDEQFF
few	TRBV6-2/TRBV6-3	TRBD1	TRBJ2-3	TGTGCCAGCAGTTCCAGGGGGCGAAGCACAGATACGCAGTATTTT	CASSSRGRSTDTQYF